The present T cell receptor (beta chain) was sequenced within a study of regulatory T cells in long-lasting Graves disease. Many counts were recorded for this clonotype. The antigen is unknown. Study-wide findings and caveats: New patients shared 950 to 1,000 public clonotypes, fewer than the approximately 2,500 shared by persistent patients.

Assembly of TCR beta libraries relied on iRepertoire HTBI primers together with Arm-PCR of CDR3 regions. How the authors handled the data: Identification yielded approximately 67 TRBV and 15 or so TRBJ segments across samples. A single record per CDR3 protein comes from TCRdb applying MiXCR to the multiplex PCR reads. The V and J calls here are based on TCRdb, not the publication. The sample has about 380,000 distinct CDR3 sequences, around 15% seen once. Time point reported: newly diagnosed GD, antithyroid drugs for less than 3 months. Researchers made the TCR library from RNA that was extracted from PBMCs. Graves' disease diagnosis was established per American Thyroid Association guidelines. This clonotype originated in a female donor with Graves disease. The starting material was peripheral blood mononuclear cells (PBMCs), obtained at new diagnosis, from a patient treated with antithyroid drugs.

DNA for the CDR3: TGTGCCAGCAGTCCCCTGACTGAAGCTTTCTTT. Amino acid sequence: CASSPLTEAFF. The rearrangement links TRBV12-3 or TRBV12-4 to TRBJ1-1, with D unresolved. The CDR3 is 11 residues long. Trimming took 5 bases from V and 5 from J, leaving 6 bases between them.